This T cell receptor (beta chain) was found in a study of cytomegalovirus exposure and HLA in healthy donors (dated by TCRdb to about 2017). Regarding the research as a whole: An earlier analysis of 587 of the donors reported under 300 Gb of sequence data and roughly 120 million unique TCR beta sequences obtained from some 200 million T cells. An early release covering around 630 HLA-typed donors comprised about 320 gigabases of sequencing data and around 85 million unique TCR sequences. Of the roughly 390 genotyped donors, 65% to 90% were placed in the genetic ancestry cluster associated with self-reported Caucasian donors. The study aimed to test whether signatures of past pathogen exposure could be identified by cataloging public T cell receptors. Using immunosequencing, the study profiled T cell repertoires from 666 subjects and related those repertoires to cytomegalovirus serostatus. A separate validation cohort of 100 to 150 different subjects was used in addition to the roughly 720-subject first cohort. High-throughput TCR immunosequencing, statistical association of individual TCRs with disease status, and machine learning were combined to predict cytomegalovirus infection status. A later analysis re-analyzed previously published TCR beta repertoires from roughly 630 donors and added high-resolution HLA genotyping to study TCR occurrence patterns. Rather than drawing on any new phenotypic data, the later analysis identified candidate immune exposures from TCR beta sequences and the way those sequences occurred across donors. An earlier analysis of 587 of the donors applied high-throughput TCR beta sequencing to assess whether each TCR beta V gene segment acted as functional or pseudogenic. Alongside the repertoire data, information on donor age, sex, ethnicity and CMV serostatus was compiled. A later genetic analysis used genome-wide SNP genotypes for about 60% of the roughly 700 donors, treating that subset as a discovery cohort. All discovery cohort repertoires had been generated using a single sequencing platform. Both class I and class II loci were covered by HLA typing, at four-digit resolution. The number of donors typed differed by locus, with about 629-640 for A, B, C, DRB1 and DQB1, around 520 for DQA1, over 600 for DPA1, and around 460 for DPB1. Roughly 5 DR-DQ haplotypes were handled as single units for association and clustering, since linkage in the cohort was strong. Across about 370 genotyped donors of the cohort, an average of roughly 230,000 unique TCR beta nucleotide sequences per donor were sequenced, and around 20% of those sequences were non-productive.

The cohort comprised several hundred healthy bone marrow donors. At the time of sampling, every cohort member was nominally healthy, though immune exposures that went unrecorded were likely present. The donor was CMV seronegative and was included in the group of a few hundred seronegative cohort members. A peripheral blood sample was collected from each donor, and TCR beta sequencing was performed on peripheral blood mononuclear cells. Genomic DNA extraction from the blood cell samples was performed with the Qiagen DNeasy Blood Extraction Kit. Including cysteine and phenylalanine, the CDR3 has 17 amino acids. Just the 51-base CDR3 DNA is kept, in frame starting at base 1. From V the trimming removes 7 bases and from J it removes 5 bases, while the gene matches leave 15 bases of the junction unaccounted for. CDR1 and CDR2 were assigned from the germline V gene as SNHLY and FYNNEI. Library preparation employed the immunoSEQ multiplex PCR assay. The multiplex PCR relied on a mix of 60 forward primers for TCR Vbeta segments and 13 reverse primers for TCR Jbeta segments. The CDR3 region of rearranged TCR beta genes was amplified from genomic DNA with a multiplex PCR assay. The Illumina HiSeq System was used to sequence the amplified TCR beta libraries as 87-base-pair reads. The source study handled its data this way. A later analysis tallied tens of millions of unique TCR beta chains across the 666 repertoires, and some 12 million of those chains were shared by two or more donors. A nearest-neighbor algorithm error-corrected the raw reads and collapsed the reads into unique sequences, merging closely related sequences to remove PCR and sequencing errors. To assign V, D and J gene segments, CDR3 sequences were aligned to IMGT reference sequences. Each retained sequence needed at least a six-nucleotide match to both a V gene segment and a J gene segment. A rearrangement was called productive if the CDR3 had no stop codons and remained in frame with V and J, and every other rearrangement was called non-productive. CDR3 was defined according to IMGT convention as the region running from the second conserved V-encoded cysteine to the conserved J-encoded phenylalanine. The earlier analysis of fewer than 750 of the donors excluded sequences that lacked an unambiguous match to a single V gene segment. In an earlier analysis of approximately 590 of the donors, V segments were called functional above 56.7% productive rearrangements and were called segregating when the between-donor standard deviation exceeded 5%. To diagnose cytomegalovirus status from the catalog of TCR beta chain sequences, a statistical classification framework was built. In a later analysis, TCR nucleotide sequences were compared against IMGT/GENE-DB human TR gene sequences so that V and J genes could be assigned. In a later analysis, CDR3 sequences and most-parsimonious VDJ recombination scenarios were assigned using the TCRdist pipeline. In a later analysis, every TCR beta chain was defined by the combination of its CDR3 amino acid sequence and its V-gene family, and reads without a unique V-gene family were dropped. A later analysis removed nearly 600 highly shared, low-generation-probability nucleotide sequences to deal with suspected cross-contamination and a sequencing artifact. In a later analysis, a clonal expansion index for each public chain was calculated from normalized within-repertoire ranks of inferred template counts. Generation probabilities in a later analysis came from a VDJ recombination model fitted to out-of-frame rearrangements, and those results were checked against IGoR. In a later analysis, hypergeometric tests were used to score TCR-TCR, TCR-HLA and TCR-CMV co-occurrence, with a repertoire-size bias correction applied to TCR pairs. To estimate false discovery rates, a later analysis permuted the HLA or CMV assignments 20 times. In a later analysis, co-occurring TCRs were grouped using DBSCAN, and TCRdist sequence similarity was added for clustering within HLA-allele-positive subsets. Repertoires with fewer than 30,000 or more than 120,000 public chains, plus five repertoires with anomalous nucleotide sharing, were excluded from co-occurrence clustering. TCRdb retrieved this table from immuneACCESS and kept in-frame rearrangements only. Not all clones are present; in checked studies, unresolved V genes account for under half, and no reason is known for the remainder. The V and J calls and clone size are taken from that table; D and trimming were inferred from the DNA. The sample contains nearly 110,000 clones, 65% to 80% of them found a single time. 3.5% to 4% of the sample belongs to the ten largest clones.

To note about this clone: Its antigen is not yet known. One base away there is no much larger clone; base qualities are not given.

The study at large found these results: The classifier was reported to diagnose cytomegalovirus status with high specificity and sensitivity in both the original cohort and the validation cohort. In a later genetic analysis, a missense DCLRE1C variant was associated with V-gene and J-gene trimming of TCR beta chains, and the association was replicated in an independent cohort. A cluster of highly shared sequence variants was judged likely to be a technical artifact of the sequencing pipeline. According to a later analysis, parvovirus B19, influenza, CMV and Epstein-Barr virus appeared linked to several top co-occurrence clusters. According to a later analysis, TCR association rates differed among HLA loci, with DRB1 alleles showing the most associated TCRs and HLA-C alleles showing the fewest. In a later analysis, HLA-associated TCR beta chains showed more clonal expansion and lower generation probabilities than non-associated chains that were equally common. Presence/absence analyses assumed roughly uniform sequencing depth across donors, an assumption that may not hold. Over 15 rarely observed V segments, including chromosome 9 orphons, were excluded from the earlier analysis of about 610 of the donors because counts were too low. In the study, approximately 150 TCR beta chains were listed as associated with cytomegalovirus. A further reported finding was that TCR beta sequences accurately predicted the HLA-A and HLA-B alleles for most subjects in the first cohort. Most TCR sequences were seen in very few donors, while some public TCRs were found in many individuals. In an earlier analysis of about 550 of the donors, most TCR beta V segments were observed in productive rearrangements about 90% or about 30% of the time, broadly matching IMGT annotations. Immune exposure information for the cohort was limited to CMV serostatus. When HLA alleles, especially DR and DQ, strongly co-occurred, TCR associations were difficult to assign to individual alleles. In a later genetic analysis, fewer N-insertions in productive TCRs were reported among donors in an Asian-associated ancestry cluster than the approximately 710-donor mean. Because HLA typing was unavailable for some donors at each locus, only the typed subset was used in association tests. According to the authors, the approach could potentially be generalized to other disease states and immunological phenotypes. Linkage disequilibrium might explain the correlated functional status among segregating V segments, but an unknown experimental factor could not be ruled out. The 87-base-pair reads could not distinguish some IMGT-functional V segments, including TRBV6-2 and TRBV6-3, so those segments were excluded. According to a later analysis, most CMV-associated TCR beta chains appeared to be HLA-restricted, and the HLA associations seemed to be driven largely by CMV exposure. The cohort was sequenced for TCR beta chains only, and without alpha or paired-chain data the features that could be detected were limited. Specific HLA alleles were associated with 18,000 or so TCR beta sequences at a false discovery rate of 0.05 in a later analysis. A few of the identified cytomegalovirus-associated TCR beta chains were confirmed in vitro to be specific for cytomegalovirus antigens.

This TCR was recovered from a man in his 60s in good health and CMV-seronegative. Sequencing was performed on PBMCs. The V gene is TRBV2 and the J gene is TRBJ2-3; 10 nucleotides in the junction match TRBD2. The CDR3 region has the sequence CASTPPPAGGLVDTQYF. The bases are TGTGCCAGCACGCCACCCCCAGCGGGGGGGTTGGTAGATACGCAGTATTTT.